This T cell receptor beta chain was identified during a study of breast tumors, draining lymph nodes, adjacent tissues. General study results and limits: Luminal-like breast cancer showed significantly greater tumor-nontumor repertoire similarity than basal-like breast cancer did. Most tumor T cells seemingly derive from lymph node, then expand in tumor.

The V end lost 6 bases, the J end lost 2 bases, and 15 bases lay between the germline ends. CDR3 length equals 15 residues. CDR1 and CDR2 from the germline V gene are KGHDR and SFDVKD. This clonotype was detected ten times or more. Its antigen is unknown. Breast cancer patients provided tissue from their axillary draining lymph nodes. TCRdb reanalysed the multiplex PCR reads using MiXCR and keeps one entry per CDR3 protein. The table includes about 110,000 distinct CDR3 sequences, less than 40% detected once. The specimen was axillary lymph node tissue. The chain has TRBV24-1 and TRBJ1-2; D is unclear. The sequence came from a female donor with breast cancer. Some clones in this sample may be carry-over from other donors' samples. CDR3 region: CATSSSRINNYGYTF. CDR3 bases: TGTGCCACCAGTAGTAGCAGGATAAACAACTATGGCTACACCTTC.